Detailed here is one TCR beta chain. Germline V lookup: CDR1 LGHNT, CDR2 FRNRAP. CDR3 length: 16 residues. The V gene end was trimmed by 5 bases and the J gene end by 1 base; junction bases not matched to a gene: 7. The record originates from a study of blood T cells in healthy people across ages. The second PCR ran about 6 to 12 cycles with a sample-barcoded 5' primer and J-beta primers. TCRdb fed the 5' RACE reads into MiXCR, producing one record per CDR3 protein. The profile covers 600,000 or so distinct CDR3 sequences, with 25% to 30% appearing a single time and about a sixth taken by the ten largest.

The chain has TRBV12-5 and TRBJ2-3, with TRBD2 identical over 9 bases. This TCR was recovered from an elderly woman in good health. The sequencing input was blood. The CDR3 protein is CASGPGTSRGTDTQYF. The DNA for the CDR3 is TGTGCTAGTGGTCCGGGGACTAGCCGAGGCACAGATACGCAGTATTTT. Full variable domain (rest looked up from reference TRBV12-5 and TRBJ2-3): DARVTQTPRHKVTEMGQEVTMRCQPILGHNTVFWYRQTMMQGLELLAYFRNRAPLDDSGMPKDRFSAEMPDATLATLKIQPSEPRDSAVYFCASGPGTSRGTDTQYFGPGTRLTVL.